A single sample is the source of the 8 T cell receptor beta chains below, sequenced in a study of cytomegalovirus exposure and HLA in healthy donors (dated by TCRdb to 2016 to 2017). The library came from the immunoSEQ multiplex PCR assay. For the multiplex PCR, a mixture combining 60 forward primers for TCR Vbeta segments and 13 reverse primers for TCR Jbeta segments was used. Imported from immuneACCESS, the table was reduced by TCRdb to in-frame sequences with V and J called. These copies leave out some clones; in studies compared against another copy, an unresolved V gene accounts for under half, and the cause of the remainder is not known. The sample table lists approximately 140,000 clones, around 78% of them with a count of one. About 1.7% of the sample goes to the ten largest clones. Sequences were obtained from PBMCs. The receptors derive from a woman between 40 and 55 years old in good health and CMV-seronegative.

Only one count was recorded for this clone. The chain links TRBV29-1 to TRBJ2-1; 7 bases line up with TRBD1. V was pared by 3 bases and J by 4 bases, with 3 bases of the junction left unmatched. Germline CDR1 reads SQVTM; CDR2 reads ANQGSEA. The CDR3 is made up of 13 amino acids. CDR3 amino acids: CSVEGQIYNEQFF. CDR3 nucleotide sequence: TGCAGCGTTGAGGGACAGATTTACAATGAGCAGTTCTTC.

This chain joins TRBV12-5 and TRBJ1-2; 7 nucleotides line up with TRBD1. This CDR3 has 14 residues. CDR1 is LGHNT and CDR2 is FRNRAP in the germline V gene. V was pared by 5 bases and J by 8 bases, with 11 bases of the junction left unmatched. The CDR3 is CASGATGVQDGYTF. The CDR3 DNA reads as TGTGCTAGTGGTGCAACAGGGGTCCAGGACGGCTACACCTTC.

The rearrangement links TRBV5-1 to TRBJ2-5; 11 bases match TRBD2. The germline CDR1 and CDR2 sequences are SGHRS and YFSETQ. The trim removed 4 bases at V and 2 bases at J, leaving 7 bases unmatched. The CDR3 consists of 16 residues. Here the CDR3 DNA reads TGCGCCAGCAGCACTGGACTAGCGGGTTTTCAAGAGACCCAGTACTTC. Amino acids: CASSTGLAGFQETQYF.

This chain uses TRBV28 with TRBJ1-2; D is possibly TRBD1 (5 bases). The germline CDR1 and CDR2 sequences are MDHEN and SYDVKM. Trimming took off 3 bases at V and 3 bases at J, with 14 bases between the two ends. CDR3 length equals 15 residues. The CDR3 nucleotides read TGTGCCAGCAGTTTCGTTTCGGACAAGGACTATGGCTACACCTTC. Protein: CASSFVSDKDYGYTF.

CDR3 region: CASGSMTGAGELFF. The CDR3 DNA is TGTGCCAGCGGCTCCATGACAGGGGCCGGGGAGCTGTTTTTT. The chain has TRBV28 and TRBJ2-2; 8 positions match TRBD1. The trim removed 8 bases at V and 6 bases at J, leaving 8 bases unmatched. The CDR3 extends over 14 amino acids. CDR1 MDHEN and CDR2 SYDVKM come from the germline V gene.

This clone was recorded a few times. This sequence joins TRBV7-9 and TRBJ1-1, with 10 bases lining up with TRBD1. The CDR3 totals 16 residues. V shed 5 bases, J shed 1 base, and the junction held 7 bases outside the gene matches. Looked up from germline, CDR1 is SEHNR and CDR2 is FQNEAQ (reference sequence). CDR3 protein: CASSLGTGVTNTEAFF. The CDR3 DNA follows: TGTGCCAGCAGCCTCGGGACAGGGGTGACGAACACTGAAGCTTTCTTT.

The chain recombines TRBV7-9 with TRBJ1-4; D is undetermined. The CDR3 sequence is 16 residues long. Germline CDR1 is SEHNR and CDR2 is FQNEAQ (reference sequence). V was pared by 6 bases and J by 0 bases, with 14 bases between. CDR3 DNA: TGTGCCAGCAGTCCCTTGGCCGCTGCAACTAATGAAAAACTGTTTTTT. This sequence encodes CASSPLAAATNEKLFF.

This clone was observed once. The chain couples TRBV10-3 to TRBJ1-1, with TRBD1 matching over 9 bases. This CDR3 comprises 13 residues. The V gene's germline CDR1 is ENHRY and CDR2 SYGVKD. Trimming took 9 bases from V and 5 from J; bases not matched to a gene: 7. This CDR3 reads CAIQRDRETEAFF. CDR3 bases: TGTGCCATTCAACGGGACAGGGAGACTGAAGCTTTCTTT.